The following is a TCR beta chain sequence with its context. Its antigen is unknown. This sample is drawn from a study of cytomegalovirus exposure and HLA in healthy donors. Findings of the study overall: A missense variant in DCLRE1C was later tied to TCR beta V- and J-gene trimming.

The CDR3 is 13 residues long. V was clipped by 3 bases and J by 1 base, with 6 bases between them. Germline CDR1 and CDR2: ENHRY and SYGVKD. Vbeta (60) and Jbeta (13) primers were used in the PCR. Sequenced by immunoSEQ multiplex PCR; TCRdb stores in-frame clones only, minus some. Of under 85,000 clones detected, around 68% appear once; the ten largest clones hold 9.5% to 12%. Sequenced: PBMCs. The sequence was collected from a woman in her thirties in good health and CMV-seronegative. V usage is TRBV10-3 and J usage is TRBJ1-1; D remains unclear. Written as DNA, the CDR3 is TGTGCCATCAGTGAACGGGGGAACACTGAAGCTTTCTTT. Translated: CAISERGNTEAFF.